Presented here are 27 T cell receptor beta chains from one specimen sequenced in a study of cytomegalovirus exposure and HLA in healthy donors. The PCR had 60 Vbeta and 13 Jbeta primers. The method was immunoSEQ multiplex PCR; TCRdb's version includes in-frame clones alone and lacks a portion of them. The sample holds around 140,000 clones, roughly 8.8% seen once. The specimen was PBMCs. These receptor sequences come from a woman aged 40 to 50 in good health and CMV-seropositive.

A few counts support this clone. Mismatch with germline at one junction end may stem from a read error. The chain uses TRBV5-1 and TRBJ1-3; D not resolved. CDR1 and CDR2 from the germline V gene are SGHRS and YFSETQ. The CDR3 spans 14 residues. The CDR3 spells CASRLDLAGNNIYF. Here the CDR3 DNA reads TGCGCCAGCAGATTGGACCTAGCTGGAAACAACATATATTTT.

This clone showed up just a few times. This rearrangement joins TRBV6-1 to TRBJ1-1; maybe TRBD1 (5 bases). In germline, CDR1 is MNHNS, CDR2 SASEGT. The CDR3 spans 13 residues. V lost 10 bases and J 0 bases, leaving 12 bases between the germline ends. CDR3 sequence (DNA): TGTGCCACCAGACAGAAGTTGAACACTGAAGCTTTCTTT. It translates to CATRQKLNTEAFF.

J is TRBJ2-3 and V is TRBV5-1; 8 bases fit TRBD1. V lost 5 bases and J lost 4; bases outside the gene matches: 9. From germline, CDR1 is SGHRS and CDR2 YFSETQ. There are 15 residues in the CDR3. The CDR3 region has the DNA TGCGCCAGCAGGTTACTGGACAGGGATCCAGATACGCAGTATTTT. This sequence encodes CASRLLDRDPDTQYF.

V and J are TRBV5-1 and TRBJ1-6; TRBD1 agrees at 7 bases. With V trimmed by 4 bases and J by 4 bases, 5 bases remained unmatched. Looked up from germline, CDR1 is SGHRS and CDR2 is YFSETQ. The CDR3 length is 15 residues. The CDR3 sequence is CASSLAGQYNSPLHF. CDR3 DNA sequence: TGCGCCAGCAGCCTTGCGGGACAGTATAATTCACCCCTCCACTTT.

This clone was detected once. The chain joins TRBV11-2 to TRBJ2-2; 8 bases are shared with TRBD1. Trimming took 5 bases from V and 4 from J; bases not matched to a gene: 9. This CDR3 is built from 16 residues. The germline V gene has CDR1 SGHAT and CDR2 FQNNGV. As DNA, the CDR3 is TGTGCCAGCAGCCTTACCGACAGGGGCCTCACCGGGGAGCTGTTTTTT. Its translation: CASSLTDRGLTGELFF.

On this clone itself: Other DNA sequences in the sample encode the same CDR3. The chain recombines TRBV9 with TRBJ1-5, with D unresolved. This CDR3 region has 11 residues. V lost 8 bases, J lost 5 bases, and 8 bases lay in between. The germline V gene encodes CDR1 SGDLS and CDR2 YYNGEE. The CDR3 spells CASGRDQPQHF. CDR3 in DNA: TGTGCCAGTGGGAGGGATCAGCCCCAGCATTTT.

A few counts support this clone. The rearrangement links TRBV5-8 to TRBJ1-6; 8 bases align to TRBD1. V lost 3 bases to trimming and J lost 9 bases; unmatched junction nucleotides: 8. CDR1 and CDR2 from the germline V gene are SGHTS and YDEGEE. The CDR3 is made up of 15 amino acids. The CDR3 coding sequence is TGTGCCAGCAGCTCCGGACAGGGCTTTAGTTCACCCCTCCACTTT. This codes for CASSSGQGFSSPLHF.

There are a few counts of this clone. V usage is TRBV2 and J usage is TRBJ1-5; tentatively, D is TRBD1 (5 bases). V was pared by 1 base and J by 5 bases, with 9 bases between. The CDR3 runs 14 residues. In germline, CDR1 is SNHLY, CDR2 FYNNEI. This CDR3 reads CASSEETAHQPQHF. In DNA form, the CDR3 reads TGTGCCAGCAGTGAAGAGACAGCCCATCAGCCCCAGCATTTT.

This clone was seen a handful of times. The chain carries TRBV6-1 and TRBJ1-6, with no clear D. The CDR3 totals 15 residues. In germline, CDR1 is MNHNS, CDR2 SASEGT. V lost 0 bases, J lost 9 bases, and 12 bases lay in between. The CDR3 coding sequence is TGTGCCAGCAGTGAAGCCGGAAGGGAGGGTTCACCCCTCCACTTT. Protein sequence: CASSEAGREGSPLHF.

The V call is TRBV11-2, the J call TRBJ2-3, with 10 bases identical to TRBD2. The V gene's germline CDR1 is SGHAT and CDR2 FQNNGV. The trim removed 2 bases at V and 4 bases at J, leaving 9 bases unmatched. This CDR3 is built from 17 residues. CDR3 amino acids: CASSLLASGGAADTQYF. The CDR3 coding sequence is TGTGCCAGCAGCTTACTTGCTAGCGGGGGCGCAGCAGATACGCAGTATTTT.

This clone has a handful of counts. This sequence joins TRBV5-1 and TRBJ2-1; TRBD2 aligns across 8 bases. Germline V lookup: CDR1 SGHRS, CDR2 YFSETQ. V shed 4 bases and J 0 bases; nucleotides not matched to a gene: 6. The CDR3 has 16 amino acids. The CDR3 spells CASSLGLGSSYNEQFF. The CDR3 DNA reads TGCGCCAGCAGCCTGGGACTAGGAAGCTCCTACAATGAGCAGTTCTTC.

This clone was seen a few times. This chain uses TRBV19 with TRBJ1-1; 7 bases are a match to TRBD1. There are 14 residues in the CDR3. V gave up 3 bases and J gave up 5 bases; unmatched junction bases: 6. Germline V lookup: CDR1 LNHDA, CDR2 SQIVND (reference sequence). The CDR3 bases are TGTGCCAGTAGTATGGGGTCAGGGGGGACTGAAGCTTTCTTT. Its protein is CASSMGSGGTEAFF.

This clone was counted once. This sequence joins TRBV19 and TRBJ1-3, with 11 bases matching TRBD1. V lost 3 bases and J lost 4; bases outside the gene matches: 5. Germline assignment: CDR1 LNHDA and CDR2 SQIVND (reference sequence). The CDR3 covers 16 residues. CDR3 region: CASSIRTGGAGNTIYF. DNA for the CDR3: TGTGCCAGTAGTATCAGGACAGGGGGCGCCGGAAACACCATATATTTT.

This clone showed up just a few times. The gene calls are TRBV15 and TRBJ2-5; 14 positions agree with TRBD2. The CDR3 is 21 amino acids. Germline-derived CDR1 and CDR2 are LNHNV and YYDKDF (reference sequence). J gave up 4 bases and V 0 bases, and 16 bases lay outside the gene matches. DNA of the CDR3: TGTGCCACCAGCAGAGATTGGGGGACTAGCGGGGGCCTCGAGGGGATAGAGACCCAGTACTTC. This gives the protein CATSRDWGTSGGLEGIETQYF.

This clone has more than one count but fewer than ten. This sequence joins TRBV6-1 and TRBJ1-2, with D perhaps TRBD1 (6 bases). Germline V gene lookup returns CDR1 MNHNS and CDR2 SASEGT. V was trimmed by 2 bases and J by 4 bases, leaving 17 bases between them. This CDR3 contains 16 residues. The CDR3 bases are TGTGCCAGCAGTGAATTTTTACAGGGTCGGAGCTATGGCTACACCTTC. This encodes CASSEFLQGRSYGYTF.

The V and J genes are TRBV5-1 and TRBJ1-1, with D perhaps matching TRBD1 (6 bases). Germline lookup yields CDR1 SGHRS and CDR2 YFSETQ. Deletions cut 0 bases from V and 1 base from J, with 10 bases between. The CDR3 runs to 15 residues. CDR3 sequence (DNA): TGCGCCAGCAGCTTGGTGACAGGCTCGAACACTGAAGCTTTCTTT. Its protein product is CASSLVTGSNTEAFF. The variable domain in full, completed from reference TRBV5-1 and TRBJ1-1, reads KAGVTQTPRYLIKTRGQQVTLSCSPISGHRSVSWYQQTPGQGLQFLFEYFSETQRNKGNFPGRFSGRQFSNSRSEMNVSTLELGDSALYLCASSLVTGSNTEAFFGQGTRLTVV.

J is TRBJ2-3 and V is TRBV5-5, with 9 bases aligning to TRBD1. Germline CDR1 reads SGHKS; CDR2 reads YYEKEE (reference sequence). Losses at the gene ends were 0 bases for V and 2 bases for J; bases not matched to a gene: 1. The CDR3 contains 15 residues. In DNA, the CDR3 is TGTGCCAGCAGCTTGGGGACAGGGGCCACAGATACGCAGTATTTT. Protein product: CASSLGTGATDTQYF.

J is TRBJ2-1 and V is TRBV2, with 8 bases matching TRBD1. CDR3 length equals 14 residues. Per germline, CDR1 SNHLY and CDR2 FYNNEI. V dropped 6 bases and J dropped 8; count of bases not matched to a gene: 9. CDR3 loop: CASSGQGAADEQFF. CDR3 bases: TGTGCCAGCAGCGGGCAGGGGGCGGCCGATGAGCAGTTCTTC.

A few counts support this clone. The chain combines TRBV21-1 with TRBJ1-5; TRBD1 reflects the table's D call only, with no check against the DNA. TRBV21-1 is tagged as a pseudogene. This CDR3 spans 15 amino acids. The CDR3 coding sequence is TGTGCCAGCAGCAAGGGAAGGGGACAGAATCAGCCCCAGCATTTT. This encodes CASSKGRGQNQPQHF.

This clone occurred a few times. This sequence joins TRBV19 and TRBJ1-2, with TRBD1 identical over 7 bases. This CDR3 has 15 residues. CDR1 and CDR2 from the germline V gene are LNHDA and SQIVND (reference sequence). V shed 3 bases, J shed 4 bases, and the junction held 8 bases outside the gene matches. CDR3 in amino acids: CASSIQDRLIYGYTF. As DNA, the CDR3 is TGTGCCAGTAGTATCCAGGACAGGCTAATCTATGGCTACACCTTC.

DNA of the CDR3: TGTGCCAGCCACGGGGGCGCGGGAGGGGAAAAACTGTTTTTT. Encoded protein: CASHGGAGGEKLFF. The chain combines TRBV19 with TRBJ1-4; possibly TRBD1 for D (6 bases). Germline-derived CDR1 and CDR2 are LNHDA and SQIVND (reference sequence). The length of the CDR3 is 14 residues. Trimming took off 9 bases at V and 8 bases at J, with 19 bases between the two ends.

This chain uses TRBV6-6 with TRBJ1-1; the match to TRBD1 covers 8 bases. V was pared by 6 bases and J by 2 bases, with 2 bases of the junction left unmatched. From germline, CDR1 is MNHNY and CDR2 SVGAGI (reference sequence). CDR3 length: 13 residues. CDR3 nucleotides: TGTGCCAGCAGCGGACAGGGAAACACTGAAGCTTTCTTT. Translating gives CASSGQGNTEAFF.

J is TRBJ1-3 and V is TRBV7-8; D is ambiguous. V was shortened by 6 bases and J by 0 bases, with 3 bases between the two germline ends. Germline CDR1 and CDR2: SGHVS and FQNEAQ. The CDR3 covers 12 residues. The CDR3 protein is CASSYSGNTIYF. CDR3 bases: TGTGCCAGCAGTTACTCTGGAAACACCATATATTTT.

The gene calls are TRBV2 and TRBJ1-2; D unclear. The V gene's germline CDR1 is SNHLY and CDR2 FYNNEI. This CDR3 is built from 12 residues. V lost 2 bases, J lost 8 bases, and 9 bases lay in between. CDR3 in amino acids: CASSENRRGYTF. Written as DNA, the CDR3 is TGTGCCAGCAGTGAAAACAGACGCGGCTACACCTTC.

This clone was detected only a few times. This sequence joins TRBV18 and TRBJ1-2; D gene uncertain. Trimming left V 2 bases short and J 4 bases short, with 11 bases between. CDR3 length equals 14 residues. CDR1 KGHSH and CDR2 LQKENI come from the germline V gene. As DNA, the CDR3 is TGTGCCAGCTCACCAGAGGCTCAACCCTATGGCTACACCTTC. Translating it yields CASSPEAQPYGYTF.

V usage is TRBV6-1 and J usage is TRBJ1-4; TRBD1 matches at 7 bases. This CDR3 comprises 14 residues. The ends lost 4 bases at V and 7 bases at J; junction bases unmatched: 6. Germline values: CDR1 MNHNS, CDR2 SASEGT. The CDR3 region is CASSADRVVEKLFF. The DNA of the CDR3 is TGTGCCAGCAGTGCAGACAGGGTAGTTGAAAAACTGTTTTTT.

The chain couples TRBV2 to TRBJ1-1; no clear D. The CDR3 is 14 residues long. CDR1 is SNHLY and CDR2 is FYNNEI in the germline V gene. V was pared by 3 bases and J by 3 bases, with 11 bases between. This CDR3 reads CASSDAGWDTEAFF. In DNA, the CDR3 is TGTGCCAGCAGTGATGCGGGATGGGACACTGAAGCTTTCTTT.